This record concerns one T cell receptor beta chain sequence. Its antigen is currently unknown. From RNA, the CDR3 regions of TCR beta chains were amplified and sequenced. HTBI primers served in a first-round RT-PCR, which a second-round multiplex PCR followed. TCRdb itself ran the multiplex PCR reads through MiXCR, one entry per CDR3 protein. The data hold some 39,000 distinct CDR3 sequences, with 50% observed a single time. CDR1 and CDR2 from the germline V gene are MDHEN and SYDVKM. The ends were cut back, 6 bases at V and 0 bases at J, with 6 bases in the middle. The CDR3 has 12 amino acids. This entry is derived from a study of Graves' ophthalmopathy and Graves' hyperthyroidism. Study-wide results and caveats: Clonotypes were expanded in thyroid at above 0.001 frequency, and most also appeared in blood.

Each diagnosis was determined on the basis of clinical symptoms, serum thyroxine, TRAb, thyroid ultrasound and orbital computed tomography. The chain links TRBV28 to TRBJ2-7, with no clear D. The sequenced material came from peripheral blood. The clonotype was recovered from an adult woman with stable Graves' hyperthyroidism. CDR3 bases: TGTGCCAGCAGGCCAGACTCCTACGAGCAGTACTTC. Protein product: CASRPDSYEQYF.